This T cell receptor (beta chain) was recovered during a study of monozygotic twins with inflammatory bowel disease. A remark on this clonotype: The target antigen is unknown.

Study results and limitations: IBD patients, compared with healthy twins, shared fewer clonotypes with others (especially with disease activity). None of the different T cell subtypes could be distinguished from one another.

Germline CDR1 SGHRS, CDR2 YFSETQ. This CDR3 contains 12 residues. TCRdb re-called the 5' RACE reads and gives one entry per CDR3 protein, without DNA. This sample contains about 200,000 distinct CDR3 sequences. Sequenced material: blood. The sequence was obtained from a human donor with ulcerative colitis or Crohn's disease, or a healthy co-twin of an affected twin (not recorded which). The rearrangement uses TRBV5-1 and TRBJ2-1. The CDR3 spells CASSLGSDEQFF.